The 13 T cell receptor beta chains reported below all come from one sample, sequenced in a study of shared clonotypes between healthy human individuals. CD45RO-negative cells were positively selected for CCR7, leaving out terminally differentiated effector memory CD45RA+ cells. Repertoires were generated with immunoSEQ multiplex PCR, while TCRdb's copy carries only in-frame clones and drops some. The sample contains hundreds of thousands of clones, under 95% of which appear only once. Sequenced: naive CD8+ T cells sorted from blood. The receptors stem from a man aged 30 to 39 in good health.

The CDR3 loop is CASSLWDSTYEQYF. The CDR3 nucleotides are TGTGCCAGCAGCTTGTGGGACAGCACCTACGAGCAGTACTTC. The chain employs TRBV11-2 and TRBJ2-7, with TRBD1 matching 7 bases. CDR3 length: 14 residues. Trimming cost V 3 bases and J 2 bases; bases outside gene matches: 4. CDR1 and CDR2 (germline): SGHAT, FQNNGV.

This chain links TRBV12-2 with TRBJ2-5; TRBD1, the table's D call, was not compared with the DNA. TRBV12-2 counts as a pseudogene. This CDR3 has 14 amino acids. The CDR3 DNA follows: TGTGCAAGTCGCTTAGCGGGCCGCGTGGTTAAACAGTACTTC. It yields the protein CASRLAGRVVKQYF.

This chain joins TRBV19 and TRBJ1-4; D unresolved. Germline V gene lookup returns CDR1 LNHDA and CDR2 SQIVND (reference sequence). This CDR3 has 13 residues. Trimming shortened V by 3 bases and J by 11 bases, and 13 bases separated the two germline ends. Written as DNA, the CDR3 is TGTGCCAGTAGTATTGTCGTCGCAGAGAAACTGTTTTTT. Translation: CASSIVVAEKLFF.

The table lists this clone with a count of one. J is TRBJ1-5 and V is TRBV6-1; no reliable D call. The germline V gene encodes CDR1 MNHNS and CDR2 SASEGT. This CDR3 contains 16 residues. The V gene lost 2 bases and the J gene lost 1 base, with 12 bases spanning the gap. The CDR3 DNA reads as TGTGCCAGCAGTGAACTCTTAGCTGGGAGCAATCAGCCCCAGCATTTT. Translating it yields CASSELLAGSNQPQHF.

This chain joins TRBV7-9 and TRBJ2-2; 9 bases align to TRBD2. V gave up 2 bases and J gave up 4 bases; unmatched junction bases: 8. Looked up from germline, CDR1 is SEHNR and CDR2 is FQNEAQ (reference sequence). CDR3 length: 17 amino acids. DNA for the CDR3: TGTGCCAGCAGCTTACCTCCGGGACTAGCACTCACCGGGGAGCTGTTTTTT. As protein: CASSLPPGLALTGELFF.

The rearrangement uses TRBV27 and TRBJ2-7, with D tentatively TRBD1 (6 bases). Germline V CDR1 and CDR2: MNHEY, SMNVEV (reference sequence). The V and J ends lost 6 bases and 1 base respectively, with 16 bases between them. The CDR3 extends over 15 amino acids. The CDR3 DNA follows: TGTGCCAGCAGATTCATCGGACAGCCTTCCTACGAGCAGTACTTC. Its translation is CASRFIGQPSYEQYF.

The gene calls are TRBV2 and TRBJ2-3, with D uncertain. The CDR3 has 13 amino acids. V lost 6 bases to trimming and J lost 0 bases, with 7 bases between them. In germline, CDR1 is SNHLY, CDR2 FYNNEI. CDR3 DNA: TGTGCCAGCAGGATAACGAGCACAGATACGCAGTATTTT. Translated, it gives CASRITSTDTQYF.

V usage is TRBV18 and J usage is TRBJ2-1; TRBD1 matches 9 bases. Trimming at V came to 3 bases and at J to 6 bases, leaving 6 bases not matched to a gene. The length of the CDR3 is 15 residues. The germline CDR1 and CDR2 sequences are KGHSH and LQKENI. The CDR3 DNA follows: TGTGCCAGCTCACCGGGACAGGGTAAGGTCAATGAGCAGTTCTTC. Translated, it gives CASSPGQGKVNEQFF. Filled out from reference TRBV18 and TRBJ2-1, the complete variable domain reads NAGVMQNPRHLVRRRGQEARLRCSPMKGHSHVYWYRQLPEEGLKFMVYLQKENIIDESGMPKERFSAEFPKEGPSILRIQQVVRGDSAAYFCASSPGQGKVNEQFFGPGTRLTVL.

This clone was found once. The V gene is TRBV27, the J gene TRBJ1-2; D is unclear. The CDR3 covers 11 residues. Germline CDR1 is MNHEY and CDR2 is SMNVEV (reference sequence). The germline V and J ends were trimmed by 9 bases and 3 bases, with 8 bases remaining between them. For the CDR3, the DNA is TGTGCCAGTAGGACCTACTATGGCTACACCTTC. Its protein product is CASRTYYGYTF.

The J gene is TRBJ2-2, the V gene TRBV7-9; the D is unclear. The V gene lost 8 bases and the J gene lost 6 bases, with 10 bases spanning the gap. From germline, CDR1 is SEHNR and CDR2 FQNEAQ (reference sequence). The CDR3 has 12 amino acids. The CDR3 reads CASRTQAGELFF. DNA for the CDR3: TGTGCCAGCCGCACTCAAGCCGGGGAGCTGTTTTTT.

A single count supports this clone. V is TRBV13 and J is TRBJ2-7, with 12 bases identical to TRBD2. Trimming took 5 bases from V and 2 from J; bases not matched to a gene: 4. Germline CDR1 and CDR2: PRHDT and FYEKMQ (reference sequence). This CDR3 region has 15 residues. Written as DNA, the CDR3 is TGTGCCAGCAGCCAGGGACTAGCGGGCGCCTACGAGCAGTACTTC. Translating it yields CASSQGLAGAYEQYF.

This clone is a singleton in its sample. Within the sample, other DNA sequences also encode this same CDR3. The V call is TRBV14, the J call TRBJ2-1, with D perhaps matching TRBD2 (6 bases). Trimming left V 1 base short and J 8 bases short, with 9 bases between. Germline assignment: CDR1 SGHDN and CDR2 FVKESK. The CDR3 runs to 13 residues. The CDR3 here is CASSQVWGDEQFF. The CDR3 nucleotides are TGTGCCAGCAGCCAAGTGTGGGGGGATGAGCAGTTCTTC.

The chain couples TRBV27 to TRBJ2-7, with D perhaps matching TRBD1 (5 bases). There are 16 residues in the CDR3. V lost 4 bases to trimming and J lost 2 bases, with 18 bases between them. CDR1 is MNHEY and CDR2 is SMNVEV in the germline V gene (reference sequence). The CDR3 DNA reads TGTGCCAGCAGTTATCTTCCGGGCAGGGCAACCTACGAGCAGTACTTC. The encoded protein is CASSYLPGRATYEQYF.